This T cell receptor beta chain was retrieved from a study of post-analysis software for immune sequencing data. On the study more broadly: Progressive-relapsing, secondary progressive and relapsing-remitting multiple sclerosis were among the disease courses included.

V was pared by 6 bases and J by 7 bases, with 19 bases between. CDR1 is SGHTA and CDR2 is FQGNSA in the germline V gene. The CDR3 extends over 15 amino acids. Study-wide points: Controls had lower frequencies than patients of about 5 TRBV segments, which included TRBV5-6, TRBV5-1 and TRBV20-1. Normalized Chao1 diversity in multiple sclerosis patients fell significantly below that of controls. Samples made in the same batch grouped tightly together by F measure.

Carried by the TCR beta cDNA libraries were unique molecular identifiers. There were about 1 to 10 million T cells, and about half a million cDNA molecules came from them. Using its own MiXCR run on the PCR reads, TCRdb lists one record per CDR3 protein. The sample contains 450,000 or so distinct CDR3 sequences, approximately 46% of which appear only once. Points on this clonotype: The antigen is not known.

This TCR was sampled from a girl between 10 and 17 years old with multiple sclerosis. The chain carries TRBV7-2 and TRBJ1-5; maybe TRBD1 (5 bases). The sequenced material came from blood. The CDR3 protein is CASSRGGGREQPQHF. The DNA for the CDR3 is TGTGCCAGCAGTCGGGGGGGAGGAAGAGAACAGCCCCAGCATTTT. Full variable domain (remainder filled in from reference TRBV7-2 and TRBJ1-5): GAGVSQSPSNKVTEKGKDVELRCDPISGHTALYWYRQSLGQGLEFLIYFQGNSAPDKSGLPSDRFSAERTGGSVSTLTIQRTQQEDSAVYLCASSRGGGREQPQHFGDGTRLSIL.